These 18 T cell receptor beta chains originate from one sample sequenced in a study of cytomegalovirus exposure and HLA in healthy donors. Produced via immunoSEQ multiplex PCR; TCRdb's table is partial and in-frame only. The sample includes just under 65,000 clones, roughly 94% of them seen just once. Sequencing was performed on PBMCs. These TCRs come from a woman aged 18-30 years in good health and CMV-seropositive.

This clone was detected once. The chain employs TRBV5-1 and TRBJ2-2, with 13 bases fitting TRBD2. Per germline, CDR1 SGHRS and CDR2 YFSETQ. J was trimmed by 4 bases and V by 0 bases; bases with no gene match: 3. The CDR3 is made up of 17 amino acids. The CDR3: CASSLEGLAGPTGELFF. The DNA for the CDR3 is TGCGCCAGCAGCTTGGAGGGACTAGCGGGGCCCACCGGGGAGCTGTTTTTT.

The rearrangement uses TRBV10-3 and TRBJ1-3; D unresolved. The CDR3 covers 14 residues. Trimming took off 6 bases at V and 0 bases at J, with 9 bases between the two ends. The germline V gene encodes CDR1 ENHRY and CDR2 SYGVKD. The CDR3 bases are TGTGCCATCAGACCCGGGGACTCTGGAAACACCATATATTTT. Translated: CAIRPGDSGNTIYF.

The chain has TRBV2 and TRBJ1-1, with unresolved D. Trimming stripped 9 bases from V and 5 bases from J, with 10 bases between. The CDR3 is 11 amino acids. Germline values: CDR1 SNHLY, CDR2 FYNNEI. This CDR3 reads CARGGETEAFF. The DNA of the CDR3 is TGTGCCAGGGGAGGAGAAACTGAAGCTTTCTTT. The whole variable domain, filled in from reference TRBV2 and TRBJ1-1, reads EPEVTQTPSHQVTQMGQEVILRCVPISNHLYFYWYRQILGQKVEFLVSFYNNEISEKSEIFDDQFSVERPDGSNFTLKIRSTKLEDSAMYFCARGGETEAFFGQGTRLTVV.

This chain uses TRBV7-2 with TRBJ1-1, with D possibly matching TRBD1 (5 bases). From germline, CDR1 is SGHTA and CDR2 FQGNSA. V lost 8 bases to trimming and J lost 0 bases, with 10 bases between them. The CDR3 runs to 13 residues. The CDR3 reads CASATVMNTEAFF. The CDR3 DNA reads TGTGCCAGCGCGACAGTTATGAACACTGAAGCTTTCTTT.

This rearrangement joins TRBV27 to TRBJ2-7; TRBD1 might be the D (7 bases). Germline V CDR1 and CDR2: MNHEY, SMNVEV (reference sequence). The length of the CDR3 is 14 residues. Trimming removed 4 bases at V and 3 bases at J, with 13 bases between. The CDR3 protein is CASSSGRDSYEQYF. DNA of the CDR3: TGTGCCAGCAGTTCTGGGCGGGACAGCTACGAGCAGTACTTC.

This rearrangement joins TRBV7-9 to TRBJ2-7, with 10 bases lining up with TRBD2. The CDR3 has 17 residues. With 5 bases clipped from V and 0 bases from J, the junction kept 10 bases outside the gene matches. The germline V gene has CDR1 SEHNR and CDR2 FQNEAQ (reference sequence). In DNA, the CDR3 is TGTGCCAGCAGCAGCGGGAGGGGGATGGACAGCTCCTACGAGCAGTACTTC. Residues: CASSSGRGMDSSYEQYF.

The chain couples TRBV4-2 to TRBJ2-3; weak D call: TRBD2 (6 bases). In germline, CDR1 is LGHNA, CDR2 YNFKEQ. This CDR3 is built from 16 residues. The germline V and J ends were trimmed by 6 bases and 0 bases, with 16 bases remaining between them. In DNA, the CDR3 is TGTGCCAGCAGTAACCGACCGGGACTGAGCACAGATACGCAGTATTTT. It is translated as CASSNRPGLSTDTQYF.

The chain couples TRBV9 to TRBJ2-1; 9 bases line up with TRBD2. Trimming cost V 4 bases and J 2 bases; bases outside gene matches: 10. This CDR3 contains 17 residues. Germline V lookup: CDR1 SGDLS, CDR2 YYNGEE. Here the CDR3 DNA reads TGTGCCAGCAGCCTTTCTATAGCGGGAGCCCCCTACAATGAGCAGTTCTTC. It specifies CASSLSIAGAPYNEQFF.

The V call is TRBV28, the J call TRBJ1-3, with D possibly TRBD1 on 5 matching bases. The V and J ends lost 6 bases and 5 bases respectively, with 11 bases between them. This CDR3 is built from 13 residues. Germline assignment: CDR1 MDHEN and CDR2 SYDVKM. CDR3 protein: CASSGPDRNTIYF. The CDR3 DNA is TGTGCCAGCAGCGGCCCGGACAGAAACACCATATATTTT.

The chain couples TRBV6-1 to TRBJ2-5; 10 nucleotides align to TRBD2. Looked up from germline, CDR1 is MNHNS and CDR2 is SASEGT. There are 15 residues in the CDR3. The V and J ends lost 2 bases and 2 bases, in that order; junction bases with no gene match: 2. Written as DNA, the CDR3 is TGTGCCAGCAGTGAAAAGCGGGGGGGGCAAGAGACCCAGTACTTC. Translating gives CASSEKRGGQETQYF.

This rearrangement joins TRBV6-5 to TRBJ1-5; D might be TRBD1 (6 bases). Germline CDR1 is MNHEY and CDR2 is SVGAGI. The CDR3 sequence is 13 residues long. V was pared by 5 bases and J by 5 bases, with 10 bases between. This CDR3 reads CASSQGGYQPQHF. The CDR3 nucleotides read TGTGCCAGCAGTCAAGGGGGATATCAGCCCCAGCATTTT.

J is TRBJ1-2 and V is TRBV19, with 12 nucleotides matching TRBD1. The CDR3 loop spans 16 amino acids. V shed 5 bases, J shed 8 bases, and the junction held 12 bases outside the gene matches. Germline CDR1 is LNHDA and CDR2 is SQIVND (reference sequence). In DNA, the CDR3 is TGTGCCAGTAGTCCCCCGACCGGGACAGGGGGCCGGGGCTACACCTTC. The encoded protein is CASSPPTGTGGRGYTF.

A few counts support this clone. The chain combines TRBV5-4 with TRBJ1-2; TRBD1 matches at 7 bases. The V segment lost 3 bases and the J segment 6 bases; nucleotides outside the gene matches: 11. This CDR3 is built from 15 residues. Germline V gene data show CDR1 as SGHNT and CDR2 as YYREEE (reference sequence). DNA for the CDR3: TGTGCCAGCAGCTCCACAGGGGAGAATATTAATGGCTACACCTTC. This gives the protein CASSSTGENINGYTF.

This sequence joins TRBV6-5 and TRBJ1-3, with a tentative D call TRBD1 (5 bases). This CDR3 is 15 amino acids long. Trimming removed 4 bases from V and 0 bases from J, with 10 bases in between. The V gene's germline CDR1 is MNHEY and CDR2 SVGAGI. For the CDR3, the DNA is TGTGCCAGCAGTTCCCAGGGACTCTCTGGAAACACCATATATTTT. This codes for CASSSQGLSGNTIYF.

V and J are TRBV7-3 and TRBJ2-1; perhaps TRBD2 as D (6 bases). The V gene lost 1 base and the J gene lost 4 bases, with 11 bases spanning the gap. The CDR3 contains 15 residues. Germline V gene data show CDR1 as SGHTA and CDR2 as FQGTGA. CDR3 protein: CASSLILAPYNEQFF. The DNA for the CDR3 is TGTGCCAGCAGCTTAATACTAGCCCCATACAATGAGCAGTTCTTC.

The genes are TRBV19 and TRBJ1-5; 9 bases match TRBD1. Germline-derived CDR1 and CDR2 are LNHDA and SQIVND (reference sequence). V dropped 6 bases and J dropped 4; count of bases not matched to a gene: 7. The CDR3 spans 15 residues. The CDR3 sequence is CASSETGGRNQPQHF. DNA for the CDR3: TGTGCCAGTAGCGAGACAGGGGGAAGGAATCAGCCCCAGCATTTT.

J is TRBJ1-1 and V is TRBV11-2; D perhaps matches TRBD1 (6 bases). Germline V gene lookup returns CDR1 SGHAT and CDR2 FQNNGV. The CDR3 loop spans 13 amino acids. V was cut by 4 bases and J by 6 bases, with 12 bases left in between. The CDR3 bases are TGTGCCAGCAGCTCTTACCAGGGGTCTGAAGCTTTCTTT. This sequence encodes CASSSYQGSEAFF.

The rearrangement joins TRBV28 to TRBJ2-1, with TRBD2 matching over 11 bases. CDR1 MDHEN and CDR2 SYDVKM come from the germline V gene. Trimming cost V 3 bases and J 13 bases; bases outside gene matches: 8. CDR3 length: 14 amino acids. The DNA of the CDR3 is TGTGCCAGCAGTTTCTTCCACCTAGCGGGGGGACAGTTCTTC. Its translation is CASSFFHLAGGQFF.